The T cell receptor beta chain described here comes from a study of regulatory T cells in long-lasting Graves disease. About the study: Positive TSH receptor antibodies alongside over 5 years of antithyroid drugs were what marked Graves' disease as persistent.

The time point was: persistent/refractory GD, antithyroid drugs over 5 years with positive TRAb. Construction of the TCR library relied on RNA isolated from PBMCs. Graves' disease diagnosis followed American Thyroid Association guidelines. An endocrinology unit in Xi'an, China, supplied the patients. Assembly of TCR beta libraries relied on iRepertoire HTBI primers together with Arm-PCR of CDR3 regions. One entry per CDR3 protein, called by TCRdb with MiXCR from the multiplex PCR reads. The sample includes around 460,000 distinct CDR3 sequences, around a fifth of them seen just once. This clonotype has at least ten counts. Source: peripheral blood mononuclear cells (PBMCs), taken when the disease was refractory, from a patient treated with antithyroid drugs. This clonotype was sampled from a female donor with Graves disease.

The chain's CDR3 is CASLDTGTGNTGELFF. The CDR3 DNA reads TGTGCCAGCCTCGATACCGGGACAGGGAACACCGGGGAGCTGTTTTTT. The chain uses TRBV28 and TRBJ2-2; 8 bases fit TRBD1. The CDR3 loop spans 16 amino acids. With V trimmed by 8 bases and J by 1 base, 9 bases remained unmatched. The germline V gene encodes CDR1 MDHEN and CDR2 SYDVKM.